The entry below gives a single T cell receptor (beta chain) sequence along with its context. This clone was counted once. Its antigen is unknown. Qualities for individual bases were not recorded, and no much larger clone is one base off. These data come from a study of shared clonotypes between healthy human individuals (dated by TCRdb to between 2020 and 2021). Describing the broader study: Three men and a couple of women, aged 18 to 49 years, made up the cohort. Per donor, three plates each were used for CD4 naive and CD4 memory, two for CD8 naive, and one for CD8 memory. To estimate repertoire size and how much clonotype sharing occurs between individuals, the study deeply sequenced the blood TCR repertoires of a handful of healthy adults. Libraries were prepared and TCR repertoires were sequenced by different laboratories using diverse techniques, in order to increase sequencing depth and limit assay-specific biases. Each donor's leukapheresis produced roughly between roughly 0.94 and 9.5 billion PBMCs. Broader findings and caveats from the paper: Estimated clonotype richness was generally larger for naive than for memory subsets. About 5% of naive CD4, around 3.6% of naive CD8, roughly 2.4% of memory CD4, and around 0.42% of memory CD8 clonotypes were shared across a few donors. Pairwise subsampling indicated that sequencing depth was expected to affect the degree of clonotype sharing among donors. Compared with non-shared clonotypes, the clonotypes found in all four sorted-subset donors had higher generation probabilities. Sampling was limited to blood, and TCR repertoires in tissue likely differ from TCR repertoires in blood. Rarefaction of sorted-subset datasets indicated incomplete sequencing despite the large sequencing depth. Because the study included a small number of donors, the genetic and exposure-history diversity represented was limited.

Its CDR3 holds 14 amino acids, cysteine through phenylalanine. Only the CDR3 portion is preserved as DNA: 42 bases, with reading frame beginning at the first base. CDR1 MNHNS and CDR2 SASEGT are derived from the germline V gene. V is clipped by 8 bases and J by 3 bases, and the sequence between their germline boundaries is 17 bases long. The donors were healthy, HIV-negative adults with no recently reported acute infections or vaccinations. Every donor was a Caucasian adult living in Nashville, Tennessee, USA. CD4+ T cells were enriched through magnetic negative selection, after which naive cells were positively selected on CD45RA and the remaining negative fraction served as the memory subset. Blood was obtained by leukapheresis, after which PBMCs were separated by Ficoll-Histopaque density gradient centrifugation and cryopreserved in liquid nitrogen vapor phase. Analytical flow cytometry was used to check the purity and quantity of each magnetically sorted T cell population. Each sorted fraction had its genomic DNA isolated and then quantified by UV absorbance on a Nanodrop 2000c.

TCR CDR3 regions were amplified from genomic DNA by multiplex PCR using the deep immunoSEQ assay. Extracted genomic DNA from each cell subset was distributed evenly across all wells of several immunoSEQ 96-well plates, and each plate was treated as a replicate. For sorted subsets, roughly 200 ng of genomic DNA, equivalent to around 30,000 T cell genomes, went into each replicate PCR. Purified libraries were measured with a Qubit 3.0 fluorometer, size-checked on a Bioanalyzer 2100, and measured again with the KAPA Library Quantification kit. Every immunoSEQ 96-well plate was sequenced on a separate single-read 150-cycle Illumina NextSeq 550 flow cell. In the paper's pipeline: Because the immunoSEQ output included only junctional sequences and no quality scores, the filtering could not be the same as the filtering used for full-length reads. Sequences were annotated with PyIR, a Python wrapper for IgBLAST v1.9, and V/J genes and CDR3 were assigned using IMGT germline references. Reads were filtered out if the reads had weak V/J assignments (E-value above 1e-6), no CDR3, stop codons, out-of-frame junctions, or ambiguous translated residues. V3J clonotypes were defined by identical inferred V gene, J gene, and CDR3 amino acid sequence. Percentage overlap between repertoires was computed as shared unique clonotypes divided by the size of the smaller repertoire. Repertoire richness was assessed with RTK rarefaction, the Chao1 estimator, and Recon v2.1 estimates of unobserved clonotypes. Generation probabilities were computed with OLGA for all TCRbeta clonotypes obtained by the gDNA method from several donors. In TCRdb, the immuneACCESS table is reduced to in-frame sequences with V and J assigned. These tables do not hold every clone; where another copy was compared, an unresolved V gene accounts for under half, and the others remain unexplained. V, J and clone size were drawn from that table, and D and trimming were deduced from the DNA. For this sample the table gives a few million clones, of which about 92% were detected only once. The ten most abundant clones make up 0.11% to 0.15% of the sample.

The TCR comes from a man younger than 30 in good health. The sequence links TRBV6-1 to TRBJ2-7; the D gene could be either TRBD1 or TRBD2, each agreeing at 5 bases. Sequenced: naive CD4+ T cells sorted from blood. The sample's cell subset or site label is to be understood as: CD45RA+ positively selected. The DNA reads TGTGCCAGCGTCTTCCGGGGCTGGGACTACGAGCAGTACTTC. It is translated as CASVFRGWDYEQYF.